One and the same sample provided the 19 T cell receptor beta chains below, sequenced in a study of T-cell reconstitution after alpha-beta-depleted transplantation in children. Unique molecular identifiers were incorporated into the prepared TCRbeta library. TCRdb itself ran the PCR reads through MiXCR, one entry per CDR3 protein. The repertoire holds some 600,000 distinct CDR3 sequences, with 10% to 15% as singletons. This specimen was PBMCs, mostly from graft donor cells, taken 360 days after TCRalphabeta/CD19-depleted stem cell transplant. The origin of the receptors is a male patient between 5 and 17 years old who had a stem cell transplant for acute myeloid leukemia, so the T cells may come from the graft donor.

The genes are TRBV7-2 and TRBJ2-2; D may be TRBD2 (5 bases). This CDR3 has 16 amino acids. The V gene's germline CDR1 is SGHTA and CDR2 FQGNSA. Trimming took off 5 bases at V and 4 bases at J, with 17 bases between the two ends. The CDR3 nucleotides read TGTGCCAGCAGCCCGCCCTCGGGATGGCGCACCGGGGAGCTGTTTTTT. Translating it yields CASSPPSGWRTGELFF.

This clonotype came up a few times. This chain links TRBV29-1 with TRBJ2-7; 15 positions match TRBD2. CDR1 SQVTM and CDR2 ANQGSEA come from the germline V gene. The junction had 9 bases not matched to a gene; V was cut back by 2 bases and J by 7 bases. The CDR3 length is 16 residues. The CDR3 coding sequence is TGCAGCGTTGAAACTGGACTAGCGGGAGGGCCAGAGGAGCAGTACTTC. Its protein product is CSVETGLAGGPEEQYF.

This clonotype has a handful of counts. This rearrangement joins TRBV6-2 or TRBV6-3 to TRBJ2-5; D is undetermined. Germline-derived CDR1 and CDR2 are MNHEY and SVGEGT. The CDR3 has 13 amino acids. Trimming removed 2 bases from V and 5 bases from J, with 9 bases in between. As DNA, the CDR3 is TGTGCCAGCAGTTACGGGCCCACGGAGACCCAGTACTTC. This codes for CASSYGPTETQYF.

This clonotype was observed a few times. The rearrangement joins TRBV6-5 to TRBJ2-7, with 7 bases that match TRBD2. V lost 3 bases and J lost 3; bases outside the gene matches: 17. CDR1 and CDR2 (germline): MNHEY, SVGAGI. The CDR3 consists of 18 residues. DNA for the CDR3: TGTGCCAGCAGTTATTACCGGGCCCTTCCGAGGGAGGGCTACGAGCAGTACTTC. As protein: CASSYYRALPREGYEQYF.

The chain carries TRBV28 and TRBJ2-7; 9 bases are shared with TRBD2. The V gene end was trimmed by 5 bases and the J gene end by 7 bases; junction bases not matched to a gene: 9. This CDR3 region has 14 residues. Germline-derived CDR1 and CDR2 are MDHEN and SYDVKM. Here the CDR3 DNA reads TGTGCCAGCAGTCACAGCGGGAGGCCGGGGGAGCAGTACTTC. This gives the protein CASSHSGRPGEQYF.

This clonotype was counted between two and nine times. The gene calls are TRBV10-2 and TRBJ2-5, with D possibly TRBD1 on 6 matching bases. The V end was cut by 6 bases, the J end by 2 bases, with 19 bases between. From germline, CDR1 is WSHSY and CDR2 SAAADI. The length of the CDR3 is 16 residues. The CDR3 nucleotides are TGCGCCAGCAGGTCCCTGGGGGCGAGGACACAAGAGACCCAGTACTTC. As protein: CASRSLGARTQETQYF.

J is TRBJ2-5 and V is TRBV10-3; 7 nucleotides line up with TRBD1. V trimming: 1 base; J trimming: 1 base; junction bases outside the gene matches: 6. This CDR3 spans 16 amino acids. The germline V gene has CDR1 ENHRY and CDR2 SYGVKD. The CDR3 here is CAISEFLRDSQETQYF. CDR3 nucleotides: TGTGCCATCAGTGAGTTTCTCCGGGACAGCCAAGAGACCCAGTACTTC.

The chain combines TRBV6-2 or TRBV6-3 with TRBJ2-2, with D maybe TRBD2 (6 bases). The CDR3 covers 14 residues. Germline lookup yields CDR1 MNHEY and CDR2 SVGEGT. The CDR3 loop reads CGSARDSYTGELFF. The CDR3, as DNA: TGTGGATCGGCCCGGGACTCCTACACCGGGGAGCTGTTTTTT.

This clonotype was seen at least ten times. The chain combines TRBV9 with TRBJ2-3, with D uncertain. V lost 2 bases and J 1 base, leaving 2 bases between the germline ends. Germline V gene sequence: CDR1 SGDLS, CDR2 YYNGEE. CDR3 length equals 12 residues. DNA of the CDR3: TGTGCCAGCAGCGTCGGCACAGATACGCAGTATTTT. Protein sequence: CASSVGTDTQYF.

This clonotype was picked up a small number of times. This chain uses TRBV29-1 with TRBJ2-2, with D perhaps TRBD1 (6 bases). Germline CDR1 SQVTM, CDR2 ANQGSEA. CDR3 size: 13 residues. Trimming pared 3 bases from V and 5 bases from J, leaving 10 bases between. CDR3: CSVDRGATGELFF. CDR3 DNA sequence: TGCAGCGTTGACAGGGGCGCGACCGGGGAGCTGTTTTTT.

This clonotype was seen a handful of times. Written as DNA, the CDR3 is TGTGCCAGCAGCAAACCGACAGGGACTGAAAAACTGTTTTTT. It codes for CASSKPTGTEKLFF. V is TRBV21-1 and J is TRBJ1-4; the D call TRBD1 from the table was never checked on the DNA. TRBV21-1 is labeled a pseudogene. This CDR3 spans 14 amino acids.

The rearrangement links TRBV21-1 to TRBJ2-5; TRBD2 reflects the table's D call only, with no check against the DNA. TRBV21-1 is noted as a pseudogene. This CDR3 spans 18 amino acids. The CDR3 sequence is CASSKSPNGRSRRETQYF. The CDR3, as DNA: TGTGCCAGCAGCAAAAGCCCCAACGGGAGATCCAGAAGAGAGACCCAGTACTTC.

This clonotype was picked up many times. This chain uses TRBV20-1 with TRBJ2-7; the match to TRBD2 covers 11 bases. Germline lookup yields CDR1 DFQATT and CDR2 SNEGSKA (reference sequence). With V trimmed by 2 bases and J by 1 base, 1 base remained unmatched. The CDR3 contains 14 residues. The CDR3 loop is CSARLAGGSYEQYF. The CDR3 DNA reads TGCAGTGCTAGACTAGCGGGAGGATCCTACGAGCAGTACTTC.

This clonotype was observed at least ten times. The V and J genes are TRBV7-3 and TRBJ2-1, with 9 positions matching TRBD2. Germline CDR1 is SGHTA and CDR2 is FQGTGA. The CDR3 contains 16 residues. V dropped 6 bases and J dropped 6; count of bases not matched to a gene: 12. The DNA of the CDR3 is TGTGCCAGCAGTCCTGAGCGGGAGGTTGCCCCCAATGAGCAGTTCTTC. Translating gives CASSPEREVAPNEQFF.

This clonotype was seen only a few times. The chain employs TRBV21-1 and TRBJ2-2; the DNA was not compared with TRBD1, the D call given in the table. TRBV21-1 is a pseudogene locus. CDR3 length: 21 residues. CDR3 residues: CASSKERGRGMLPADTGELFF. The CDR3 coding sequence is TGTGCCAGCAGCAAAGAAAGGGGCAGGGGGATGCTCCCGGCGGACACCGGGGAGCTGTTTTTT.

This clonotype was observed at least ten times. J is TRBJ2-7 and V is TRBV27, with a weak D call TRBD2 (6 bases). V lost 0 bases and J 1 base, leaving 10 bases between the germline ends. The CDR3 extends over 15 amino acids. Germline V gene sequence: CDR1 MNHEY, CDR2 SMNVEV (reference sequence). The DNA of the CDR3 is TGTGCCAGCAGTTTATCCCTAGCGAGTTCCTACGAGCAGTACTTC. Residues: CASSLSLASSYEQYF.

This clonotype was detected a few times. This sequence joins TRBV5-5 and TRBJ2-7; D call uncertain. Trimming took off 4 bases at V and 4 bases at J, with 18 bases between the two ends. From germline, CDR1 is SGHKS and CDR2 YYEKEE (reference sequence). CDR3 length: 15 residues. The CDR3 region has the DNA TGTGCCAGCAGCGGACGTAGTATGGGCGTGTACGAGCAGTACTTC. Translation: CASSGRSMGVYEQYF.

This clonotype turned up a few times. The rearrangement joins TRBV27 to TRBJ1-5; unclear D gene. Germline-derived CDR1 and CDR2 are MNHEY and SMNVEV (reference sequence). This CDR3 spans 14 amino acids. V was cut by 4 bases and J by 3 bases, with 10 bases left in between. CDR3 amino acids: CASSYTRANQPQHF. In nucleotides, the CDR3 is TGTGCCAGCAGTTACACACGGGCCAATCAGCCCCAGCATTTT.

The chain links TRBV20-1 to TRBJ2-5; D is possibly TRBD1 or TRBD2 (6 bases each). V was clipped by 1 base and J by 4 bases, with 10 bases between them. The CDR3 consists of 13 residues. Germline lookup yields CDR1 DFQATT and CDR2 SNEGSKA (reference sequence). CDR3 DNA: TGCAGTGCTAGAGGGACAGCGGGAGAGACCCAGTACTTC. Translating gives CSARGTAGETQYF.